These T cell receptor beta chains were read from a single sample in a study of identifying expanded T cells in peripheral blood. TCRdb keeps only in-frame clones here, not all; method: immunoSEQ multiplex PCR. The sample has around 100,000 clones; 75% to 90% are singletons. Sequenced material: blood. These receptors originate from a person aged 18 to 75 in good health. Both conserved end residues are part of each CDR3. D genes are given only for firm matches. Clone size, where shown, is once, few, many, or a class for clones that have expanded.

d_call	clone_size	v_call	cdr3_length	j_call	cdr3_aa	cdr3_nt
TRBD1	few	TRBV6-1	14	TRBJ1-5	CASNRDRSNQPQHF	TGTGCCAGCAATAGGGACAGGAGCAATCAGCCCCAGCATTTT
.	.	TRBV7-9	13	TRBJ1-5	CASSLGGSGPQHF	TGTGCCAGCAGCTTAGGGGGATCAGGGCCCCAGCATTTT
TRBD1	.	TRBV11-2	14	TRBJ1-3	CASSQGASGNTIYF	TGCGCCAGCAGCCAGGGGGCCTCTGGAAACACCATATATTTT
.	.	TRBV7-9	13	TRBJ2-7	CASSLGSGGEQYF	TGTGCCAGCAGCTTAGGGTCAGGGGGGGAGCAGTACTTC
TRBD1	few	TRBV5-4	12	TRBJ2-2	CASSYRGSELFF	TGTGCCAGCAGCTACAGGGGTTCGGAGCTGTTTTTT
.	.	TRBV4-3	15	TRBJ1-2	CASSPSAVGSYGYTF	TGCGCCAGCAGCCCCTCTGCCGTAGGGAGCTATGGCTACACCTTC
.	.	TRBV4-2	15	TRBJ1-3	CASSLRTALGNTIYF	TGTGCCAGCAGCTTGAGGACAGCACTTGGAAACACCATATATTTT
.	.	TRBV11-2	12	TRBJ2-5	CASSPPWETQYF	TGTGCCAGCAGCCCACCGTGGGAGACCCAGTACTTC
.	.	TRBV4-2	14	TRBJ1-1	CASSLTSTNTEAFF	TGTGCCAGCAGCTTAACGTCAACCAACACTGAAGCTTTCTTT
.	.	TRBV2	14	TRBJ1-1	CASREGWGTAEAFF	TGTGCCAGCAGAGAGGGTTGGGGGACGGCTGAAGCTTTCTTT
.	.	TRBV19	16	TRBJ1-1	CASSIRQGTLNTEAFF	TGTGCCAGTAGTATAAGGCAGGGGACCCTGAACACTGAAGCTTTCTTT
.	.	TRBV2	15	TRBJ1-6	CASSEDRGDYSPLHF	TGTGCCAGCAGTGAAGACCGGGGGGATTATTCACCCCTCCACTTT
.	many	TRBV11-2	14	TRBJ1-3	CASSPGTAGNTIYF	TGTGCCAGCAGCCCGGGGACGGCTGGAAACACCATATATTTT
TRBD1	.	TRBV9	16	TRBJ2-7	CASSDGQGATWHEQYF	TGTGCCAGCAGTGACGGACAGGGGGCGACCTGGCACGAGCAGTACTTC
.	.	TRBV6-1	14	TRBJ1-2	CASSGTGANYGYTF	TGTGCCAGCAGTGGGACGGGCGCTAACTATGGCTACACCTTC
.	.	TRBV13	15	TRBJ1-1	CASSSLGEMNTEAFF	TGTGCCAGCAGCTCCCTAGGAGAAATGAACACTGAAGCTTTCTTT
TRBD1	.	TRBV5-1	14	TRBJ1-4	CASSYGTGDEKLFF	TGCGCCAGCAGCTACGGGACAGGGGATGAAAAACTGTTTTTT